This TCR beta chain came from a study of T-cell reconstitution after alpha-beta-depleted transplantation in children. Study-wide results and caveats: T-cell numbers and diversity, one year after transplant, stemmed largely from T cells that were newly produced. Several hundred expanded graft clones reportedly supplied alpha-beta T cells about two months after transplant.

About this clonotype itself: Its specificity is unknown.

It was with unique molecular identifiers that the TCRbeta library was prepared. TCRdb recomputed calls from the PCR reads with MiXCR, one row per CDR3 protein. The sample holds around 300,000 distinct CDR3 sequences, roughly 7.8% seen once. CDR1 is MNHNS and CDR2 is SASEGT in the germline V gene. Trimming removed 5 bases from V and 5 bases from J; junction bases left unmatched: 9. CDR3 length: 17 residues. The clonotype was recovered from a female patient aged 2-15 years who had a stem cell transplant for Fanconi anemia, so the T cells may come from the graft donor. The sample here was peripheral blood, taken 360 days after TCRalphabeta/CD19-depleted stem cell transplant. This chain joins TRBV6-1 and TRBJ2-3; 14 positions match TRBD2. The CDR3 DNA reads TGTGCCAGCAGTCAGACTAGCGGGGGGGCTGTCGGAGATACGCAGTATTTT. Translating gives CASSQTSGGAVGDTQYF.